This T cell receptor beta chain came from a study of regulatory T cells in long-lasting Graves disease. Regarding time point: newly diagnosed GD, antithyroid drugs for less than 3 months. Extracted RNA from PBMCs served as the source of the TCR library. Many counts were recorded for this clonotype. HTBI primers from iRepertoire and Arm-PCR of CDR3 regions yielded the TCR beta libraries. Each CDR3 protein gets one entry after TCRdb re-called the multiplex PCR reads with MiXCR. The table has 350,000 to 450,000 distinct CDR3 sequences, 14% to 15% seen once; the top ten hold approximately 15%. CDR3 size: 17 residues. V lost 9 bases and J lost 4; bases outside the gene matches: 19. The germline CDR1 and CDR2 sequences are SGHAT and FQNNGV. These data also featured in a second study, about T cells in Graves' hyperthyroidism and ophthalmopathy. Per that study: Stability of Graves' hyperthyroidism was defined as absent ophthalmopathy progression within 18 months.

The source was peripheral blood mononuclear cells (PBMCs), collected at new diagnosis, from a patient treated with antithyroid drugs. The TCR was taken from a woman in her thirties with Graves disease. The J gene is TRBJ1-1, the V gene TRBV11-2, with 8 bases lining up with TRBD1. Here the CDR3 DNA reads TGTGCCAGTTTCCAAACAACCCCAGGGGGCGATGGCACTGAAGCTTTCTTT. Protein: CASFQTTPGGDGTEAFF.